Shown below are 22 T cell receptor beta chains from a single sample sequenced in a study of regulatory T cells in long-lasting Graves disease (dated by TCRdb to the early 2020s). To prepare the library, multiplex PCR was applied. Data came from an Illumina HiSeq 4000. TCR beta libraries were built with iRepertoire HTBI primers and Arm-PCR amplification of CDR3 regions. The public reads were reprocessed in TCRdb via fastp at Q25 and MiXCR, keeping in-frame beta chains. Rows with one shared CDR3 protein collapse into an entry with the most common genes and DNA. This sample holds 360,000 or so distinct CDR3 sequences; about 17% were observed only once. The ten largest clones add up to around 20% of the sample. This sample's time point label indicates: newly diagnosed GD, antithyroid drugs for less than 3 months. For both TCR sequencing and RNA sequencing, RNA was extracted from PBMCs in TRIzol. These data also featured in a second study, about T cells in Graves' hyperthyroidism and ophthalmopathy.

Material: peripheral blood mononuclear cells (PBMCs), obtained at new diagnosis, from a patient treated with antithyroid drugs. Receptor source: a woman between 18 and 29 years old with Graves disease. Donor details come from another sample of the same person, matched by shared clones.

This clonotype was picked up many times. The gene calls are TRBV3-1 and TRBJ1-2; D ambiguous. CDR1 is LGHDT, CDR2 YNNKEL, per germline (reference sequence). The V gene lost 7 bases and the J gene lost 4 bases, with 16 bases spanning the gap. This CDR3 is 14 amino acids long. The CDR3 DNA follows: TGTGCCAGCACCAAACCCCCGGTGGGCTATGGCTACACCTTC. It encodes CASTKPPVGYGYTF.

This clonotype was seen ten or more times. The V gene is TRBV28, the J gene TRBJ1-5, with D uncertain. With 5 bases removed from V and 6 bases from J, the gap between germline ends came to 8 bases. The CDR3 has 12 amino acids. CDR1 and CDR2 (germline): MDHEN, SYDVKM. For the CDR3, the DNA is TGTGCCAGCAGTACGCCAATTCAGCCCCAGCATTTT. Its protein is CASSTPIQPQHF.

This clonotype was detected ten times or more. The rearrangement uses TRBV18 and TRBJ2-3; a weak D match, TRBD2 (6 bases). The V end was cut by 6 bases, the J end by 0 bases, with 13 bases between. Germline loops: CDR1 KGHSH, CDR2 LQKENI. The length of the CDR3 is 15 residues. The CDR3 nucleotides read TGTGCCAGCTCGCTCCGGGACTCAAGCACAGATACGCAGTATTTT. Translation gives CASSLRDSSTDTQYF.

This clonotype was picked up many times. The chain carries TRBV2 and TRBJ1-1; D may be TRBD1 (5 bases). This CDR3 spans 14 amino acids. Trimming pared 6 bases from V and 5 bases from J, leaving 16 bases between. The germline V gene has CDR1 SNHLY and CDR2 FYNNEI. The CDR3 loop reads CASRGGWETTEAFF. CDR3 in DNA: TGTGCCAGCAGGGGGGGGTGGGAGACGACTGAAGCTTTCTTT.

Regarding this clonotype: This may stem from a read error, because a much larger clone lies one nucleotide away. The chain couples TRBV11-2 to TRBJ2-3; 10 bases match TRBD2. Germline V gene lookup returns CDR1 SGHAT and CDR2 FQNNGV. The CDR3 consists of 16 residues. The CDR3 is CASSFQSGRAPDMQYF. The CDR3 nucleotides are TGTGCCAGCAGCTTTCAGAGCGGGAGGGCCCCAGATATGCAGTATTTT.

This clonotype was counted a few times. J is TRBJ1-1 and V is TRBV19, with 7 bases identical to TRBD1. Germline V gene sequence: CDR1 LNHDA, CDR2 SQIVND (reference sequence). The CDR3 covers 15 residues. The ends lost 1 base at V and 5 bases at J; junction bases unmatched: 7. The CDR3 region is CASSIVGDRVTEAFF. The DNA for the CDR3 is TGTGCCAGTAGTATAGTCGGGGACAGAGTAACTGAAGCTTTCTTT.

This clonotype occurred once. Being one base from a much bigger clone, this may be a read error. V is TRBV10-1 and J is TRBJ2-3, with 7 bases identical to TRBD2. The CDR3 consists of 16 residues. In germline, CDR1 is WNHNN, CDR2 SYGVQD (reference sequence). This CDR3 reads CASIEGGRGSTGTQYF. The CDR3 DNA follows: TGCGCCAGCATCGAAGGAGGGCGGGGGAGCACAGGTACGCAGTATTTT.

This clonotype was seen repeatedly, ten times or more. The rearrangement uses TRBV28 and TRBJ2-7, with 9 bases matching TRBD1. Per the germline V gene, CDR1 is MDHEN and CDR2 is SYDVKM. V shed 6 bases and J 2 bases; nucleotides not matched to a gene: 11. The CDR3 spans 16 residues. In DNA form, the CDR3 reads TGTGCCAGCAGCCCCCTTTCCCGGGACAGGGCCTACGAGCAGTACTTC. As protein: CASSPLSRDRAYEQYF.

Ten or more counts support this clonotype. The rearrangement joins TRBV5-6 to TRBJ2-3, with 7 bases fitting TRBD2. The CDR3 has 16 residues. Per germline, CDR1 SGHDT and CDR2 YYEEEE. With V trimmed by 0 bases and J by 2 bases, 6 bases remained unmatched. CDR3: CASSLVRRGNTDTQYF. The CDR3 DNA is TGTGCCAGCAGCTTGGTTCGGCGGGGGAACACAGATACGCAGTATTTT.

With respect to this clonotype: A much bigger clone sits one base away, suggesting this may be a read error. The chain uses TRBV5-8 and TRBJ2-2; 15 bases line up with TRBD2. This CDR3 region has 19 residues. Germline V gives CDR1 SGHTS, CDR2 YDEGEE. The V and J ends lost 0 bases and 0 bases, in that order; junction bases with no gene match: 3. CDR3 region: CASSLVGLAGGANTGELFF. The CDR3 DNA reads TGTGCCAGCAGCTTGGTGGGACTAGCGGGAGGCGCGAACACCGGGGAGCTGTTTTTT.

This clonotype was recorded many times. This sequence joins TRBV4-2 and TRBJ2-7, with 7 bases fitting TRBD2. The junction had 1 base not matched to a gene; V was cut back by 0 bases and J by 2 bases. This CDR3 comprises 14 residues. Per germline, CDR1 LGHNA and CDR2 YNFKEQ. The CDR3 is CASSQDLAAYEQYF. CDR3 sequence (DNA): TGTGCCAGCAGCCAAGATCTAGCGGCCTACGAGCAGTACTTC.

This clonotype was detected many times. The V call is TRBV11-2, the J call TRBJ1-4; D is ambiguous. Germline V gene lookup returns CDR1 SGHAT and CDR2 FQNNGV. V lost 5 bases to trimming and J lost 6 bases, with 16 bases between them. There are 15 residues in the CDR3. CDR3 sequence: CASSQVTFSDEKLFF. DNA of the CDR3: TGTGCCAGCAGCCAAGTGACGTTTTCTGATGAAAAACTGTTTTTT.

The table lists this clonotype with many counts. The V gene is TRBV2, the J gene TRBJ2-5; D is uncertain. The CDR3 has 14 amino acids. The V gene's germline CDR1 is SNHLY and CDR2 FYNNEI. The germline V and J ends were trimmed by 7 bases and 0 bases, with 12 bases remaining between them. CDR3 coding DNA: TGTGCCAGCAAATCCCACCAGTACCAAGAGACCCAGTACTTC. This sequence encodes CASKSHQYQETQYF.

This chain connects TRBV2 to TRBJ2-4; weak D call: TRBD2 (6 bases). The V gene's germline CDR1 is SNHLY and CDR2 FYNNEI. Deletions cut 6 bases from V and 16 bases from J, with 13 bases between. The CDR3 totals 10 residues. As DNA, the CDR3 is TGTGCCAGCAGCCGGGAGAGAGCTTACTTC. It translates to CASSRERAYF.

This clonotype was seen once. This sequence may be a read error, since a much larger clone differs from it by one base. The J gene is TRBJ1-5, the V gene TRBV6-1; 8 bases agree with TRBD1. Germline V CDR1 and CDR2: MNHNS, SASEGT. The length of the CDR3 is 15 residues. J lost 2 bases, V lost 4 bases, and 4 bases had no gene match. This chain's CDR3 is CASSGQGNGNQPQHF. CDR3 sequence (DNA): TGTGCCAGCAGTGGACAGGGGAACGGCAATCAGCCCCAGCATTTT.

This clonotype came up many times. This chain links TRBV5-1 with TRBJ2-1, with D perhaps TRBD1 or TRBD2 (5 bases each). Germline-derived CDR1 and CDR2 are SGHRS and YFSETQ. Trimming removed 0 bases from V and 0 bases from J, with 16 bases in between. CDR3 size: 18 residues. CDR3 sequence: CASSLAPPGPSSYNEQFF. As DNA, the CDR3 is TGCGCCAGCAGCTTGGCCCCACCGGGGCCCAGCTCCTACAATGAGCAGTTCTTC.

The table lists this clonotype with many counts. This chain connects TRBV5-1 to TRBJ2-1, with 7 nucleotides matching TRBD1. Germline V CDR1 and CDR2: SGHRS, YFSETQ. This CDR3 region has 14 residues. Trimming removed 6 bases from V and 8 bases from J; junction bases left unmatched: 11. The CDR3 loop reads CASNPNRGLDEQFF. The CDR3 coding sequence is TGCGCCAGCAACCCTAACAGGGGCCTGGATGAGCAGTTCTTC.

This clonotype was recorded at least ten times. Here the CDR3 DNA reads TGCGCCAGCAGCTGGAGGACAGGGTCCTACGAGCAGTACTTC. Amino acids: CASSWRTGSYEQYF. V gene TRBV5-1 combines with J gene TRBJ2-7; 8 nucleotides match TRBD1. The trim removed 3 bases at V and 1 base at J, leaving 3 bases unmatched. This CDR3 has 14 residues. CDR1 and CDR2 (germline): SGHRS, YFSETQ.

This chain joins TRBV6-1 and TRBJ2-7; possibly TRBD2 for D (7 bases). This CDR3 region has 15 residues. The V gene lost 11 bases and the J gene lost 6 bases, with 26 bases spanning the gap. Germline-derived CDR1 and CDR2 are MNHNS and SASEGT. CDR3 coding DNA: TGTGCCTCCAAAAGGGGGGGGGCAGGGCTAAGCGAGCAGTACTTC. Its protein product is CASKRGGAGLSEQYF.

There are many counts of this clonotype. This chain connects TRBV3-1 to TRBJ1-4, with TRBD1 matching over 10 bases. V lost 4 bases and J lost 11; bases outside the gene matches: 16. The CDR3 covers 17 residues. Germline loops: CDR1 LGHDT, CDR2 YNNKEL (reference sequence). CDR3 DNA: TGTGCCAGCAGCCCCAAACACGCGACAGGGGGCTTTCAGAAACTGTTTTTT. This sequence encodes CASSPKHATGGFQKLFF.

Regarding this clonotype: A read error may produce the germline difference seen at one junction end. The chain combines TRBV10-3 with TRBJ1-2; maybe TRBD1 (5 bases). Per the germline V gene, CDR1 is ENHRY and CDR2 is SYGVKD. The CDR3 has 12 amino acids. The CDR3 coding sequence is TGTGCCATCACCATCAGCGGTGGGGCTCGGAACTTC. This codes for CAITISGGARNF.

This clonotype was seen ten or more times. The chain joins TRBV2 to TRBJ1-1, with D possibly TRBD1 on 5 matching bases. V lost 3 bases and J lost 1, with 15 bases in between. Germline V lookup: CDR1 SNHLY, CDR2 FYNNEI. The CDR3 consists of 16 residues. The DNA for the CDR3 is TGTGCCAGCAGTGAGACACCCTGGGGGGAGAACACTGAAGCTTTCTTT. It encodes CASSETPWGENTEAFF.